These T cell receptor beta chains were read from a single sample in a study of blood T cell repertoires in COVID-19. The assay was immunoSEQ multiplex PCR, and TCRdb's table has in-frame clones only and misses some. Of 95,000 to 150,000 clones in the sample, about two thirds were seen once. Specimen: peripheral blood. These receptor sequences come from a human donor with acute or convalescent COVID-19. The donor label of this sample is uncertain. CDR3s include the opening cysteine and the closing phenylalanine or tryptophan. The order of the fields is clone size, D gene, V gene, J gene, CDR3 DNA, CDR3 protein. A D gene is named only where the DNA matches it firmly. Some rows have no size entry. The others give once, few or many, or a class for an expanded clone.

size: NA; D: TRBD2; V: TRBV2; J: TRBJ2-2; DNA: TGTGCCAGCAGTTTTTGGACTAGCGGGGGTTCCAGGGGCGGGGAGCTGTTTTTT; CDR3: CASSFWTSGGSRGGELFF
size: NA; D: NA; V: TRBV7-8; J: TRBJ1-5; DNA: TGTGCCAGCAGCTCCAACACCCGCAATCAGCCCCAGCATTTT; CDR3: CASSSNTRNQPQHF
size: NA; D: TRBD1; V: TRBV7-9; J: TRBJ2-7; DNA: TGTGCCAGCAGCTCTGGGGACAGGGCCTACGAGCAGTACTTC; CDR3: CASSSGDRAYEQYF
size: once; D: TRBD1; V: TRBV18; J: TRBJ1-3; DNA: TGTGCCAGCTCACGGGGACAGGGGGCGCTTGGAAACACCATATATTTT; CDR3: CASSRGQGALGNTIYF
size: NA; D: NA; V: TRBV18; J: TRBJ1-2; DNA: TGTGCCAGCTCACCAGGCCAGTCCTATGGCTACACCTTC; CDR3: CASSPGQSYGYTF
size: NA; D: NA; V: TRBV6-5; J: TRBJ1-3; DNA: TGTGCCAGCAGTCGGGATGCAGCCTCTGGAAACACCATATATTTT; CDR3: CASSRDAASGNTIYF
size: NA; D: NA; V: TRBV7-9; J: TRBJ1-4; DNA: TGTGCCAGCAGCTGGAGACAGGCGAGTAATGAGAAACTGTTTTTT; CDR3: CASSWRQASNEKLFF
size: NA; D: NA; V: TRBV6-5; J: TRBJ1-5; DNA: TGTGCCAGCAGTCAACAGGGTAGCAATCAGCCCCAGCATTTT; CDR3: CASSQQGSNQPQHF
size: NA; D: NA; V: TRBV6-6; J: TRBJ2-2; DNA: TGTGCCAGCAGTTTTACAGCGAACACCGGGGAGCTGTTTTTT; CDR3: CASSFTANTGELFF
size: NA; D: TRBD2; V: TRBV7-3; J: TRBJ2-3; DNA: TGTGCCAGCAGCTTAACGGCTAGCGGGGGAGGGAGCACAGATACGCAGTATTTT; CDR3: CASSLTASGGGSTDTQYF
size: NA; D: NA; V: TRBV4-1; J: TRBJ1-4; DNA: TGCGCCAGCAGCCAAGACGGGAGCCTTAATGAAAAACTGTTTTTT; CDR3: CASSQDGSLNEKLFF
size: NA; D: NA; V: TRBV5-6; J: TRBJ1-3; DNA: TGTGCCAGCAGCCCCACTACAGGAAGCTCTGGAAACACCATATATTTT; CDR3: CASSPTTGSSGNTIYF
size: NA; D: TRBD1; V: TRBV5-5; J: TRBJ2-3; DNA: TGTGCCAGCAGCCCCGGACAGGGGGGAGCAGATACGCAGTATTTT; CDR3: CASSPGQGGADTQYF
size: medium-sized; D: NA; V: TRBV9; J: TRBJ2-3; DNA: TGTGCCAGCAGCGTAGGTTCGCGGGGCAGCACAGATACGCAGTATTTT; CDR3: CASSVGSRGSTDTQYF
size: few; D: NA; V: TRBV9; J: TRBJ2-7; DNA: TGTGCCAGCAGCTTGGCCGACACCGGCTTCTACGAGCAGTACTTC; CDR3: CASSLADTGFYEQYF
size: NA; D: TRBD2; V: TRBV7-9; J: TRBJ2-1; DNA: TGTGCCAGCAGCCCGCCTGCCGGGACTAGCGAGTACAATGAGCAGTTCTTC; CDR3: CASSPPAGTSEYNEQFF
size: NA; D: NA; V: TRBV11-2; J: TRBJ2-3; DNA: TGTGCCAGCAGCTTTCGGTACTATAGCACAGATACGCAGTATTTT; CDR3: CASSFRYYSTDTQYF
size: once; D: NA; V: TRBV28; J: TRBJ1-1; DNA: TGTGCCAGCAGTCAGTCAGGGAACACTGAAGCTTTCTTT; CDR3: CASSQSGNTEAFF
size: few; D: TRBD2; V: TRBV7-3; J: TRBJ2-3; DNA: TGTGCCAGCAGCTTCGGTGGACTAGCGGGGGGAACAGATACGCAGTATTTT; CDR3: CASSFGGLAGGTDTQYF
size: NA; D: TRBD1; V: TRBV29-1; J: TRBJ1-1; DNA: TGCAGCGTCGGGACAGCTATGAACACTGAAGCTTTCTTT; CDR3: CSVGTAMNTEAFF
size: medium-sized; D: NA; V: TRBV2; J: TRBJ1-5; DNA: TGTGCCAGCAGGAAGGCTCCCGGCGGTGAACCCCAGCATTTT; CDR3: CASRKAPGGEPQHF
size: few; D: TRBD1; V: TRBV29-1; J: TRBJ2-7; DNA: TGCAGCGCCGTCGGGACAGGTGGGGACGAGCAGTACTTC; CDR3: CSAVGTGGDEQYF
size: NA; D: TRBD1; V: TRBV6-6; J: TRBJ2-1; DNA: TGTGCCAGCACCGACAGGGGGCATTACAATGAGCAGTTCTTC; CDR3: CASTDRGHYNEQFF
size: NA; D: NA; V: TRBV20-1; J: TRBJ1-1; DNA: TGCAGGGCCCTTCGCGGGACTGAAGCTTTCTTT; CDR3: CRALRGTEAFF
size: NA; D: NA; V: TRBV18; J: TRBJ2-2; DNA: TGTGCCAGCTCCCCCCAGTCTCGCACCGGGGAGCTGTTTTTT; CDR3: CASSPQSRTGELFF
size: once; D: TRBD2; V: TRBV7-8; J: TRBJ2-1; DNA: TGTGCCAGCACCAAAGAGGGGGGACTAGCCCTCGCCTACAATGAGCAGTTCTTC; CDR3: CASTKEGGLALAYNEQFF
size: many; D: TRBD1; V: TRBV11-2; J: TRBJ1-2; DNA: TGTGCCAGCAGCTTATCCGGGACAGGGGCTGGCTACACCTTC; CDR3: CASSLSGTGAGYTF
size: few; D: NA; V: TRBV3-1/TRBV3-2; J: TRBJ1-3; DNA: TGTGCCAGCAGCCGCGATGAAAACACCATATATTTT; CDR3: CASSRDENTIYF
size: NA; D: NA; V: TRBV19; J: TRBJ1-6; DNA: TGTGCCAGTAGTGAGGGTAGGGGGAATTCACCCCTCCACTTT; CDR3: CASSEGRGNSPLHF
size: NA; D: TRBD2; V: TRBV4-1; J: TRBJ2-1; DNA: TGCGCCAGCAGCCGGTGGACTAGCGGGGGGGCCGAGTACAATGAGCAGTTCTTC; CDR3: CASSRWTSGGAEYNEQFF
size: NA; D: NA; V: TRBV12-2; J: TRBJ1-5; DNA: TGTGCAAGTCGCCTACCCTCGCTGCAGCCCCAGCATTTT; CDR3: CASRLPSLQPQHF
size: few; D: TRBD2; V: TRBV3-1/TRBV3-2; J: TRBJ2-1; DNA: TGTGCCAGCAGCCCTGCTAGCGGGGGGCCCGAAGTGGAACCCGGTGAGCAGTTCTTC; CDR3: CASSPASGGPEVEPGEQFF
size: many; D: NA; V: TRBV2; J: TRBJ2-5; DNA: TGTGCCAGCAGTGACCGAGAGACCCAGTACTTC; CDR3: CASSDRETQYF
size: NA; D: NA; V: TRBV18; J: TRBJ1-1; DNA: TGTGCCAGCGCGGAGCTACAAAACACTGAAGCTTTCTTT; CDR3: CASAELQNTEAFF
size: NA; D: NA; V: TRBV3-1/TRBV3-2; J: TRBJ2-2; DNA: TGTGCCAGCAGCCAAGACACCTTCCGGGCAGGGACGAACACCGGGGAGCTGTTTTTT; CDR3: CASSQDTFRAGTNTGELFF
size: NA; D: NA; V: TRBV2; J: TRBJ1-2; DNA: TGTGCCAGCCCAGCACAGGGCCCTAACTATGGCTACACCTTC; CDR3: CASPAQGPNYGYTF
size: NA; D: NA; V: TRBV18; J: TRBJ1-2; DNA: TGTGCCAGCTCACCAAACTCGGGCTATGGCTACACCTTC; CDR3: CASSPNSGYGYTF
size: many; D: TRBD2; V: TRBV3-1/TRBV3-2; J: TRBJ2-1; DNA: TGTGCCAGCAGCCAAGCCGGACTAGCGGGGGGGATAGGTTATGAGCAGTTCTTC; CDR3: CASSQAGLAGGIGYEQFF
size: few; D: TRBD1; V: TRBV30; J: TRBJ1-5; DNA: TGTGCCTGGAGTTTGAGGGGGCGGCAGCCCCAGCATTTT; CDR3: CAWSLRGRQPQHF
size: many; D: NA; V: TRBV18; J: TRBJ1-3; DNA: TGTGCCAGCTCACCACCCCGGGACTCTGGAAACACCATATATTTT; CDR3: CASSPPRDSGNTIYF
size: NA; D: TRBD1; V: TRBV28; J: TRBJ2-3; DNA: TGTGCCAGCAGAAATCCGGGACAGGGCACAGATACGCAGTATTTT; CDR3: CASRNPGQGTDTQYF
size: NA; D: NA; V: TRBV21-1; J: TRBJ1-5; DNA: TGTGCCAGCAGCAATCGGACAGCCCCTCTGTTGCCCCAGCATTTT; CDR3: CASSNRTAPLLPQHF
size: NA; D: NA; V: TRBV27; J: TRBJ2-1; DNA: TGTGCCAGCAGTCCACGCCAGGGATACAATGAGCAGTTCTTC; CDR3: CASSPRQGYNEQFF
size: NA; D: NA; V: TRBV2; J: TRBJ2-1; DNA: TGTGCCAGCAGTGTGCAGGCACTGAACAATGAGCAGTTCTTC; CDR3: CASSVQALNNEQFF
size: NA; D: TRBD2; V: TRBV24-1; J: TRBJ2-1; DNA: TGTGCCACCAGTGTGGGGGGGAGAAACAATGAGCAGTTCTTC; CDR3: CATSVGGRNNEQFF
size: NA; D: NA; V: TRBV5-1; J: TRBJ2-5; DNA: TGCGCCAGCAGCTTCGACCACGGACAGTGGGGAAAAGAGACCCAGTACTTC; CDR3: CASSFDHGQWGKETQYF
size: NA; D: TRBD2; V: TRBV5-1; J: TRBJ2-5; DNA: TGCGCCAGCAGCCCGTTGACTAGCGGGGAAGGGACCCAGTACTTC; CDR3: CASSPLTSGEGTQYF
size: few; D: NA; V: TRBV5-1; J: TRBJ1-1; DNA: TGCGCCAGCAGCTTGGGAGGTGGGAACACTGAAGCTTTCTTT; CDR3: CASSLGGGNTEAFF
size: NA; D: NA; V: TRBV3-1/TRBV3-2; J: TRBJ2-6; DNA: TGTGCCAGCAGCCACACAGTCACCAACGTCCTGACTTTC; CDR3: CASSHTVTNVLTF